This T cell receptor beta chain was identified during a study of T cells in Graves' hyperthyroidism and ophthalmopathy. Study-level findings and limits: Clonotypes that were expanded in thyroid above 0.001 mostly appeared in blood too. Ophthalmopathy stood apart from stable hyperthyroidism in a 13 V-J model.

Germline-derived CDR1 and CDR2 are MDHEN and SYDVKM. V was clipped by 10 bases and J by 1 base, with 18 bases between them. This CDR3 has 15 residues. The study included ophthalmopathy patients with Clinical Activity Score at least 3, NOSPECS grade at least 4 and duration under 3 months. For this clonotype: Antigen specificity is unknown.

TCR beta CDR3 sequences were amplified from RNA transcripts. Using the HTBI primer set, a first-round RT-PCR was run on the TCR CDR3. A single record per CDR3 protein comes from TCRdb applying MiXCR to the multiplex PCR reads. The data contain about 330,000 distinct CDR3 sequences, roughly an eighth of them singletons. The source is a woman aged 35 to 49 with Graves' ophthalmopathy. The sample taken for sequencing was blood. The J gene is TRBJ2-3, the V gene TRBV28, with TRBD2 as a possible D gene (6 bases). The CDR3 sequence is CAILEAGRGTDTQYF. The DNA of the CDR3 is TGTGCCATCCTCGAGGCGGGACGGGGCACAGATACGCAGTATTTT.